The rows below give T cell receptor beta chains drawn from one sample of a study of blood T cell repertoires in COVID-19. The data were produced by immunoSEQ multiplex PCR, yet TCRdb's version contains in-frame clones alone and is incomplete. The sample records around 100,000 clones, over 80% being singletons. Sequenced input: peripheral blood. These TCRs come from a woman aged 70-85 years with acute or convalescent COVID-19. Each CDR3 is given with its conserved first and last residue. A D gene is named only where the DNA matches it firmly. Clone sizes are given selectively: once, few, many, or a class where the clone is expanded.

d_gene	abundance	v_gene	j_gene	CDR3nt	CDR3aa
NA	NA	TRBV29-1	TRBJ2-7	TGCAGCGTTAGGGACATGTACGAGCAGTACTTC	CSVRDMYEQYF
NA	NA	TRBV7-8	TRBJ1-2	TGTGCCAGCAGCTCACCCGACAGGATCGGAGGCGGCTACACCTTC	CASSSPDRIGGGYTF
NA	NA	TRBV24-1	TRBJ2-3	TGTGCCACCAGTAGCAGGGGTGATACGCAGTATTTT	CATSSRGDTQYF
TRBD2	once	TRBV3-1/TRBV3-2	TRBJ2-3	TGTGCCAGCAGCCCATGGGAGCGGGGGGGCCGAAATACGCAGTATTTT	CASSPWERGGRNTQYF
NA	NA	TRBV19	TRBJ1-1	TGTGCCAGTAGTGCTTCCGGGGGGAAAGGACACACTGAAGCTTTCTTT	CASSASGGKGHTEAFF
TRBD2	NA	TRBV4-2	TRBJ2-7	TGTGCCAGCAGCCGGAGCGGGGGTGCTAGCGGTCTCTACGAGCAGTACTTC	CASSRSGGASGLYEQYF
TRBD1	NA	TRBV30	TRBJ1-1	TGTGCCTGGAGCACATCAGGGGGAACTGAAGCTTTCTTT	CAWSTSGGTEAFF
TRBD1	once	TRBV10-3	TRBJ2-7	TGTGCCATCAGTGCGCGGGACAGGGTATCCTACGAGCAGTACTTC	CAISARDRVSYEQYF
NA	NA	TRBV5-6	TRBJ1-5	TGTGCCAGCAGTTCACAGGGATTAGGCAATCAGCCCCAGCATTTT	CASSSQGLGNQPQHF
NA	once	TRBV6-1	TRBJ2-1	TGTGCCAGCAGTGATGTCTTTACTAGCCCCCAAAGGAATGAGCAGTTCTTC	CASSDVFTSPQRNEQFF
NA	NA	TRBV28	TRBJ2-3	TGTGCCAGCAGTTCTCTAGGGGCCCCTAGCACAGATACGCAGTATTTT	CASSSLGAPSTDTQYF
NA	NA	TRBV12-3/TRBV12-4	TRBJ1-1	TGTGCCAGCAGGCTAAGAGTGAACACTGAAGCTTTCTTT	CASRLRVNTEAFF
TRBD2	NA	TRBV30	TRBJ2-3	TGTGCCTGGAGTGTACAAGCGGGAGTGGATACGCAGTATTTT	CAWSVQAGVDTQYF
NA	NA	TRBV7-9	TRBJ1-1	TGTGCCAGCAGCTTTCGGGTGAACACTGAAGCTTTCTTT	CASSFRVNTEAFF
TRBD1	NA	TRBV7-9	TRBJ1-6	TGTGCCAGCAGCCAGACAGGGGTTCGGTCACCCCTCCACTTT	CASSQTGVRSPLHF
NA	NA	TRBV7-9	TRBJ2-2	TGTGCCAGCAGCTTCCCGGGACTGGGGGCCGGGGAGCTGTTTTTT	CASSFPGLGAGELFF
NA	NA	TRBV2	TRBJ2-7	TGTGCCAGCAGGGCCCAAAGAAACTCCTACGAGCAGTACTTC	CASRAQRNSYEQYF
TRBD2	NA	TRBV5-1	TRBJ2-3	TGCGCCAGCAGCTTGGGGGAGGGTACGCAGTATTTT	CASSLGEGTQYF
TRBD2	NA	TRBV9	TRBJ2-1	TGTGCCAGCAGCCCTAGCGGCCTCTACAATGAGCAGTTCTTC	CASSPSGLYNEQFF
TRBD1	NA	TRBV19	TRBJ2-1	TGTGCCAGTCGGGACAGGACCTACAATGAGCAGTTCTTC	CASRDRTYNEQFF
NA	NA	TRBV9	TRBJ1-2	TGTGCCAGCAGCGTAGACAGGGCCGCTGGCTACACCTTC	CASSVDRAAGYTF
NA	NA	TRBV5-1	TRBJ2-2	TGCGCCAGCAGCCTGCGAGGAGGGGACACCGGGGAGCTGTTTTTT	CASSLRGGDTGELFF
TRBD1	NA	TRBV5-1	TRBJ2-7	TGCGCCAGCAGCTTGAGGGGGCAGAGTAGCTACGAGCAGTACTTC	CASSLRGQSSYEQYF
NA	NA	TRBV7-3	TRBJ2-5	TGTGCCAGCAGTCCTCAACCCTCGGGGACCCAGTACTTC	CASSPQPSGTQYF
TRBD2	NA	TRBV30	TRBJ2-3	TGTGCCTGGAAAGCGGGACTAGCGGGAGTCCCGAGCACAGATACGCAGTATTTT	CAWKAGLAGVPSTDTQYF
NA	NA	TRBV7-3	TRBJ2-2	TGTGCCAGCAGCCCCTCCCACACCGGGGAGCTGTTTTTT	CASSPSHTGELFF
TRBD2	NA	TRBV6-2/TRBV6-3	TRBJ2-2	TGTGCCAGCAGTTACGAGCGGGGGGGCACCGGGGAGCTGTTTTTT	CASSYERGGTGELFF
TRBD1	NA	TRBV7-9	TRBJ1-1	TGTGCCAGCAGCTTACACGGGACAGAGAACACTGAAGCTTTCTTT	CASSLHGTENTEAFF
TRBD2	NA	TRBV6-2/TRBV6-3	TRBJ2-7	TGTGCCAGCAGTTACGACCTAGCGGCCCTCGCAGACAGCTCCTACGAGCAGTACTTC	CASSYDLAALADSSYEQYF
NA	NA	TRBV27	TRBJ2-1	TGTGCCAGCAGTTTCCCAGGGCGGAATGAGCAGTTCTTC	CASSFPGRNEQFF
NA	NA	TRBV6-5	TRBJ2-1	TGTGCCAGCAGTAGGGGTCATGAGCAGTTCTTC	CASSRGHEQFF
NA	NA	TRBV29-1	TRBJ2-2	TGCAGCGTTACCGGACTCTTGAACACCGGGGAGCTGTTTTTT	CSVTGLLNTGELFF
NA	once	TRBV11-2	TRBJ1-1	TGTGCCAGCAGCTTAGCGGGGGGTGAAGCTTTCTTT	CASSLAGGEAFF
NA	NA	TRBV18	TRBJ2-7	TGTGCCAGCGCTGGACTTTACGAGCAGTACTTC	CASAGLYEQYF
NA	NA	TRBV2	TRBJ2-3	TGTGCCAGCACTTCGGATTCAGGGAGCACAGATACGCAGTATTTT	CASTSDSGSTDTQYF
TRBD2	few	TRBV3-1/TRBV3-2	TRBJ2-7	TGTGCCAGCAGCCTCGAGGGAGGGCAGCCCTACGAGCAGTACTTC	CASSLEGGQPYEQYF
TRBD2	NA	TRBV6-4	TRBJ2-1	TGTGCCAGCAGTCCGGGACTAGCGGGAGAGACTGAGCAGTTCTTC	CASSPGLAGETEQFF
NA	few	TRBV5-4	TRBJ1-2	TGTGCCAGCAGCCTCGGCAGTGGTAGGAGCTATGGCTACACCTTC	CASSLGSGRSYGYTF
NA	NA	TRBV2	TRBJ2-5	TGTGCCAGCAGCGCCGAGAGGCAAGAGACCCAGTACTTC	CASSAERQETQYF
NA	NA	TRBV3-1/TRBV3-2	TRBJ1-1	TGTGCCAGCAGCACTCGGCGCAGGGGAAACACTGAAGCTTTCTTT	CASSTRRRGNTEAFF
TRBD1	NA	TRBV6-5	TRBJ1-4	TGTGCCAGCAGCCGGGACAGGGTAAACGAAAAACTGTTTTTT	CASSRDRVNEKLFF
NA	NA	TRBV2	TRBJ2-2	TGTGCCAGCAACTTTGGCGGAGGGAACACCGGGGAGCTGTTTTTT	CASNFGGGNTGELFF
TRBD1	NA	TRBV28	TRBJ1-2	TGTGCCAGCAGTTCGTCCTCGGACAGGGTGGACTATGGCTACACCTTC	CASSSSSDRVDYGYTF
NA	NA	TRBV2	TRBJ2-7	TGTGCCAGCAGTGAACTATCCTACGAGCAGTACTTC	CASSELSYEQYF
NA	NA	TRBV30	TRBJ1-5	TGTGCCTGGAGACCCGGCCAGGCAAGTACTCAGCCCCAGCATTTT	CAWRPGQASTQPQHF
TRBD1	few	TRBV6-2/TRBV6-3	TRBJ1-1	TGTGCCAGCAGTCCCAGGAGGACAGGGAAGACTGAAGCTTTCTTT	CASSPRRTGKTEAFF
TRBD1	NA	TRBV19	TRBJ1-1	TGTGCCAGTAGTACACAACAGGGGGCGAACACTGAAGCTTTCTTT	CASSTQQGANTEAFF
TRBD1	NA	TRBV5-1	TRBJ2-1	TGCGCCAGCAGTCCCGGGACAGGGATAAACAATGAGCAGTTCTTC	CASSPGTGINNEQFF